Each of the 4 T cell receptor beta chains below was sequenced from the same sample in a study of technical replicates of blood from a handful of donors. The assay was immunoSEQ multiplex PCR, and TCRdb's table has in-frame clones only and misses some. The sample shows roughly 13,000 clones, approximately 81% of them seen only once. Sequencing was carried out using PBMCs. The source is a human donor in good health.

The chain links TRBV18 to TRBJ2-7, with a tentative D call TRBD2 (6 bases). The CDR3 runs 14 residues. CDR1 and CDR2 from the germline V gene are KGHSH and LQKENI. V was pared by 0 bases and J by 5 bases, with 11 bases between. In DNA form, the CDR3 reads TGTGCCAGCTCACCACCCGGGACTTTTAACGAGCAGTACTTC. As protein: CASSPPGTFNEQYF.

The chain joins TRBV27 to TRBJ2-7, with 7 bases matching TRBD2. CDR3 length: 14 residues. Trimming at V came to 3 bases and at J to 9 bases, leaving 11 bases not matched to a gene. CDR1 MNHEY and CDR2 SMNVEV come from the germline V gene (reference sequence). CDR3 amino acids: CASSFSGPEARQYF. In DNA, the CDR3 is TGTGCCAGCAGTTTTAGCGGGCCAGAGGCAAGGCAGTACTTC.

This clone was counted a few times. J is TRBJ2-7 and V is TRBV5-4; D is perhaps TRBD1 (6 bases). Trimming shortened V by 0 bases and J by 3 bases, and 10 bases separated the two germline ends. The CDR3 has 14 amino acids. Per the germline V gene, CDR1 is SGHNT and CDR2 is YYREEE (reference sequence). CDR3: CASSLDQGNYEQYF. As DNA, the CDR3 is TGTGCCAGCAGCTTGGATCAGGGGAACTACGAGCAGTACTTC.

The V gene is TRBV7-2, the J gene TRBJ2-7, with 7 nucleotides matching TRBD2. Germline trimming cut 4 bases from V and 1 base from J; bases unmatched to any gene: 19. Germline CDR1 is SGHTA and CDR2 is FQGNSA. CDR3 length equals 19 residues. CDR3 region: CASSSTPRGAWRESYEQYF. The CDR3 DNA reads TGTGCCAGCAGCTCGACACCAAGAGGGGCGTGGCGGGAGTCCTACGAGCAGTACTTC.